The entry that follows covers one T cell receptor beta chain sequence. The target antigen is unknown. The CDR3 length is 13 residues. Germline V CDR1 and CDR2: SGDLS, YYNGEE. Trimming cost V 1 base and J 7 bases, with 6 bases left between them. This specimen comes from a study of T cells in localized non-small cell lung cancer. The study's findings and limits: The study detected a median around 50 of the top 100 tumor clones in adjacent lung. Tumor samples were not multi-region, leaving intratumor heterogeneity unexcluded.

The protocol was immunoSEQ multiplex PCR, while the TCRdb copy is restricted to in-frame clones and leaves out a portion. This sample has 70,000 to 100,000 clones, with 80% found just once. The origin of this receptor is an older female donor with stage I lung adenocarcinoma. The sample was peripheral blood, taken before any cancer treatment. V is TRBV9 and J is TRBJ1-6; D gene uncertain. CDR3 protein: CASSVQLNSPLHF. In DNA form, the CDR3 reads TGTGCCAGCAGCGTACAGTTAAATTCACCCCTCCACTTT.